The 28 T cell receptor beta chains listed next were all sequenced from one sample in a study of human T cells and chemical hapten exposure. One entry per CDR3 protein, called by TCRdb with MiXCR from the RACE reads. Of roughly 100,000 distinct CDR3 sequences in the sample, 9.5% to 14% were seen once. Time point indicated: pre-sensitization, week 0. Specified treatment: therapeutic diphenylcyclopropenone sensitization with weekly scalp DPC. The source was whole blood, collected in connection with sensitization to the hapten diphenylcyclopropenone (DPC). The source of these receptors is a woman aged 60-75 years with alopecia areata. Some clones in this sample may be carry-over from other donors' samples.

Judged by abundance, this clonotype is medium-sized. The chain couples TRBV7-8 to TRBJ1-5, with D maybe TRBD1 (5 bases). V was cut by 6 bases and J by 4 bases, with 13 bases left in between. Germline-derived CDR1 and CDR2 are SGHVS and FQNEAQ. The CDR3 is 14 amino acids. CDR3 region: CASSPQQVNQPQHF. Written as DNA, the CDR3 is TGTGCCAGCAGTCCTCAACAGGTGAATCAGCCCCAGCATTTT.

The chain has TRBV29-1 and TRBJ1-1; TRBD1 aligns across 7 bases. CDR1 is SQVTM and CDR2 is ANQGSEA in the germline V gene. The CDR3 consists of 13 residues. The ends lost 3 bases at V and 4 bases at J; junction bases unmatched: 5. CDR3 amino acids: CSVERGRATEAFF. The CDR3 nucleotides read TGCAGCGTTGAGAGGGGGCGAGCCACTGAAGCTTTCTTT.

This clonotype was counted ten times or more. The genes are TRBV12-3 or TRBV12-4 and TRBJ1-4; no firm D call. Trimming stripped 5 bases from V and 3 bases from J, with 16 bases between. The CDR3 contains 16 residues. The CDR3 nucleotides are TGTGCCAGCAGTAGAGATTCGACACCACCTAATGAAAAACTGTTTTTT. This sequence encodes CASSRDSTPPNEKLFF.

This clonotype was counted many times. V usage is TRBV12-3 or TRBV12-4 and J usage is TRBJ1-3; no reliable D call. V shed 6 bases and J shed 0 bases, with 12 bases lying between them. CDR3 size: 15 residues. CDR3: CASSPGISSGNTIYF. In nucleotides, the CDR3 is TGTGCCAGCAGCCCTGGGATCAGCTCTGGAAACACCATATATTTT.

The rearrangement uses TRBV9 and TRBJ2-3, with D hard to call. Germline V gene sequence: CDR1 SGDLS, CDR2 YYNGEE. The CDR3 loop spans 13 amino acids. Trimming removed 3 bases at V and 6 bases at J, with 11 bases between. For the CDR3, the DNA is TGTGCCAGCAGCGAGCCTTCCTTGGATACGCAGTATTTT. Protein product: CASSEPSLDTQYF.

This chain uses TRBV20-1 with TRBJ1-2; 7 bases are a match to TRBD1. This CDR3 spans 14 amino acids. Trimming took 7 bases from V and 2 from J; bases not matched to a gene: 10. Per germline, CDR1 DFQATT and CDR2 SNEGSKA (reference sequence). The CDR3 nucleotides read TGCAGTGTTGCCCCGGGACAGTCAAACTATGGCTACACCTTC. This codes for CSVAPGQSNYGYTF.

This chain uses TRBV1 with TRBJ2-3; the table's D call, TRBD2, has no DNA check behind it. TRBV1 is a known pseudogene. CDR3 length: 17 residues. CDR3 amino acids: CTSSLVVRGTSGYTQYF. The CDR3 nucleotides are TGCACCAGCAGCCTAGTAGTCAGGGGGACTAGCGGATATACGCAGTATTTT.

The chain joins TRBV11-3 to TRBJ2-1, with 7 bases fitting TRBD1. V shed 5 bases, J shed 0 bases, and the junction held 10 bases outside the gene matches. Germline CDR1 and CDR2: SGHNT and YENEEA. The length of the CDR3 is 17 residues. The CDR3, as DNA: TGTGCCAGCAGCGCAGGGACAGCTCTGGGCTCCTACAATGAGCAGTTCTTC. Protein: CASSAGTALGSYNEQFF.

The V call is TRBV5-6, the J call TRBJ2-3; D is undetermined. The CDR3 sequence is 12 residues long. Germline V CDR1 and CDR2: SGHDT, YYEEEE. The V and J ends lost 6 bases and 6 bases respectively, with 11 bases between them. The CDR3 protein is CASTQRSDTQYF. CDR3 DNA sequence: TGTGCCAGCACTCAGAGGTCGGATACGCAGTATTTT.

This clonotype was picked up many times. The chain recombines TRBV11-3 with TRBJ1-1; D is unresolved. Between the trimmed V and J ends, which lost 4 bases and 2 bases, there was a span of 11 bases. The CDR3 contains 14 residues. Germline CDR1 reads SGHNT; CDR2 reads YENEEA. The CDR3 region has the DNA TGTGCCAGCAGCTCTACTGAAGCCAACACTGAAGCTTTCTTT. Its protein product is CASSSTEANTEAFF. Drawing the rest from reference TRBV11-3 and TRBJ1-1, the complete variable domain is EAGVVQSPRYKIIEKKQPVAFWCNPISGHNTLYWYLQNLGQGPELLIRYENEEAVDDSQLPKDRFSAERLKGVDSTLKIQPAELGDSAVYLCASSSTEANTEAFFGQGTRLTVV.

This clonotype was observed at least ten times. The chain has TRBV19 and TRBJ1-6; TRBD1 is a possible D gene (5 bases). The CDR3 extends over 13 amino acids. V was cut by 7 bases and J by 10 bases, with 14 bases left in between. Germline lookup yields CDR1 LNHDA and CDR2 SQIVND (reference sequence). This chain's CDR3 is CASMGRGDSPLHF. The CDR3 DNA follows: TGTGCCAGTATGGGGAGGGGAGACTCACCCCTCCACTTT.

Only a few counts were recorded for this clonotype. The J gene is TRBJ1-1, the V gene TRBV20-1, with a weak D call TRBD1 (6 bases). CDR3 length equals 13 residues. Germline CDR1 reads DFQATT; CDR2 reads SNEGSKA (reference sequence). Trimming took 3 bases from V and 2 from J, leaving 10 bases between them. For the CDR3, the DNA is TGCAGTGCTAGGGGACATCTAAACACTGAAGCTTTCTTT. Its translation is CSARGHLNTEAFF.

This clonotype was counted many times. The V gene is TRBV2, the J gene TRBJ2-1; D not certain. Germline lookup yields CDR1 SNHLY and CDR2 FYNNEI. V was cut by 2 bases and J by 5 bases, with 19 bases left in between. The CDR3 consists of 17 residues. This chain's CDR3 is CASSEIGSVRPHNEQFF. CDR3 coding DNA: TGTGCCAGCAGTGAAATCGGCAGTGTGAGACCACACAATGAGCAGTTCTTC.

This clonotype was picked up many times. This chain uses TRBV7-3 with TRBJ2-5; 10 nucleotides align to TRBD2. With V trimmed by 4 bases and J by 7 bases, 9 bases remained unmatched. Germline CDR1 and CDR2: SGHTA and FQGTGA. The CDR3 is 15 amino acids. The CDR3 DNA follows: TGTGCCAGCAGCTCACTAGCGGGGACAGTAGGGACCCAGTACTTC. This gives the protein CASSSLAGTVGTQYF.

Notes on this clonotype: A much larger clone lies one base from this, so it may be a read error. The chain couples TRBV20-1 to TRBJ1-5; TRBD1 is a possible D gene (5 bases). The germline V gene has CDR1 DFQATT and CDR2 SNEGSKA (reference sequence). This CDR3 comprises 17 residues. Here the CDR3 reads CSARGRQSRGSNQPHHF. The CDR3 coding sequence is TGCAGTGCTAGAGGGCGCCAGAGTAGGGGTTCGAATCAGCCCCACCATTTT.

The genes are TRBV5-5 and TRBJ2-6; no clear D gene. The V gene's germline CDR1 is SGHKS and CDR2 YYEKEE (reference sequence). The ends were cut back, 7 bases at V and 0 bases at J, with 8 bases in the middle. The length of the CDR3 is 14 residues. CDR3: CASGNGSGANVLTF. CDR3 bases: TGTGCCAGCGGCAACGGCTCTGGGGCCAACGTCCTGACTTTC. Together with reference TRBV5-5 and TRBJ2-6, the CDR3 gives the full variable domain: DAGVTQSPTHLIKTRGQQVTLRCSPISGHKSVSWYQQVLGQGPQFIFQYYEKEERGRGNFPDRFSARQFPNYSSELNVNALLLGDSALYLCASGNGSGANVLTFGAGSRLTVL.

This clonotype was counted ten times or more. V is TRBV4-1 and J is TRBJ2-6; D unclear. Trimming removed 3 bases at V and 4 bases at J, with 16 bases between. The V gene's germline CDR1 is MGHRA and CDR2 YSYEKL. This CDR3 contains 17 residues. The CDR3 nucleotides are TGCGCCAGCAGCCAGCCGAACACGATGAGAGGGGCCAACGTCCTGACTTTC. It specifies CASSQPNTMRGANVLTF.

The table lists this clonotype with a few counts. The chain uses TRBV20-1 and TRBJ2-5; D remains ambiguous. V lost 3 bases and J 0 bases, leaving 8 bases between the germline ends. The CDR3 contains 13 residues. Germline V CDR1 and CDR2: DFQATT, SNEGSKA (reference sequence). The CDR3, as DNA: TGCAGTGCTAGTCCAGGCAACCAAGAGACCCAGTACTTC. Translating it yields CSASPGNQETQYF.

The rearrangement links TRBV7-2 to TRBJ2-2; D remains ambiguous. Germline CDR1 is SGHTA and CDR2 is FQGNSA. V gave up 5 bases and J gave up 0 bases, with 13 bases separating them. This CDR3 contains 16 residues. CDR3 in amino acids: CASSQDAVSNTGELFF. The CDR3 DNA is TGTGCCAGCAGCCAAGACGCTGTCTCGAACACCGGGGAGCTGTTTTTT. Looking up the rest from reference TRBV7-2 and TRBJ2-2 gives the full variable domain: GAGVSQSPSNKVTEKGKDVELRCDPISGHTALYWYRQSLGQGLEFLIYFQGNSAPDKSGLPSDRFSAERTGGSVSTLTIQRTQQEDSAVYLCASSQDAVSNTGELFFGEGSRLTVL.

This clonotype was recorded a few times. This chain connects TRBV7-9 to TRBJ1-4, with D possibly TRBD1 on 5 matching bases. V shed 5 bases and J shed 11 bases, with 15 bases lying between them. Germline V CDR1 and CDR2: SEHNR, FQNEAQ (reference sequence). This CDR3 is 13 amino acids long. The CDR3 sequence is CASSDGAGRKLFF. DNA of the CDR3: TGTGCCAGCAGCGATGGGGCAGGGAGGAAACTGTTTTTT.

This clonotype showed up just a few times. CDR3 in DNA: TGTGCCAGCTCTCACCAGTCGGGGGGGCCTCAGAATACGCAGTATTTT. It encodes CASSHQSGGPQNTQYF. The chain employs TRBV18 and TRBJ2-3, with 8 bases matching TRBD2. Germline V CDR1 and CDR2: KGHSH, LQKENI. V dropped 6 bases and J dropped 7; count of bases not matched to a gene: 15. The CDR3 length is 16 residues.

This clonotype was detected many times. The chain couples TRBV5-5 to TRBJ2-6; the D gene is possibly TRBD1 (6 bases). Germline V gene data show CDR1 as SGHKS and CDR2 as YYEKEE (reference sequence). V was clipped by 2 bases and J by 0 bases, with 21 bases between them. The CDR3 contains 20 residues. The CDR3 spells CASSFRTVGVFSSGANVLTF. The CDR3 DNA reads as TGTGCCAGCAGCTTCAGGACAGTTGGGGTATTTAGCTCTGGGGCCAACGTCCTGACTTTC.

This clonotype was observed a handful of times. This chain uses TRBV12-3 or TRBV12-4 with TRBJ2-5; 9 bases line up with TRBD2. V shed 2 bases and J 5 bases; nucleotides not matched to a gene: 12. This CDR3 spans 17 amino acids. The CDR3: CASSLRRNSGGGETQYF. CDR3 DNA: TGTGCCAGCAGTTTAAGACGGAATAGCGGGGGCGGGGAGACCCAGTACTTC.

This clonotype was picked up a small number of times. This chain links TRBV9 with TRBJ1-1; TRBD1 matches 7 bases. CDR1 SGDLS and CDR2 YYNGEE come from the germline V gene. The CDR3 has 14 residues. The junction had 3 bases not matched to a gene; V was cut back by 0 bases and J by 4 bases. The CDR3 sequence is CASSVAYRGTEAFF. The DNA for the CDR3 is TGTGCCAGCAGCGTAGCTTACAGGGGCACTGAAGCTTTCTTT.

This clonotype was recorded at least ten times. J is TRBJ2-1 and V is TRBV11-2, with TRBD1 as a possible D gene (5 bases). The CDR3 totals 14 residues. The germline V and J ends were trimmed by 7 bases and 2 bases, with 12 bases remaining between them. CDR1 is SGHAT, CDR2 FQNNGV, per germline. As DNA, the CDR3 is TGTGCCAGCACCCTCGACAGAACCTACAATGAGCAGTTCTTC. Protein: CASTLDRTYNEQFF.

This clonotype appeared many times. This rearrangement joins TRBV9 to TRBJ1-4; the match to TRBD1 covers 7 bases. Germline trimming cut 3 bases from V and 7 bases from J; bases unmatched to any gene: 6. The CDR3 has 14 amino acids. CDR1 SGDLS and CDR2 YYNGEE come from the germline V gene. The CDR3, as DNA: TGTGCCAGCAGCGCGACAGGGTCGGTTGAAAAACTGTTTTTT. As protein: CASSATGSVEKLFF.

This clonotype was seen at least ten times. The chain is built from TRBV5-4 and TRBJ2-1; tentatively, D is TRBD1 or TRBD2 (5 bases each). With 3 bases removed from V and 2 bases from J, the gap between germline ends came to 12 bases. Germline loops: CDR1 SGHNT, CDR2 YYREEE (reference sequence). The CDR3 consists of 15 residues. The CDR3 spells CASSYGTETYNEQFF. CDR3 nucleotides: TGTGCCAGCAGCTATGGGACGGAGACCTACAATGAGCAGTTCTTC.

This sequence joins TRBV30 and TRBJ2-6, with D perhaps matching TRBD2 (6 bases). CDR3 length: 17 amino acids. The germline CDR1 and CDR2 sequences are GTSNPN and SVGIG (reference sequence). Between the trimmed V and J ends, which lost 5 bases and 0 bases, there was a span of 17 bases. The CDR3 sequence is CAWGGTPQSSGANVLTF. DNA of the CDR3: TGTGCCTGGGGAGGGACTCCTCAAAGCTCTGGGGCCAACGTCCTGACTTTC.